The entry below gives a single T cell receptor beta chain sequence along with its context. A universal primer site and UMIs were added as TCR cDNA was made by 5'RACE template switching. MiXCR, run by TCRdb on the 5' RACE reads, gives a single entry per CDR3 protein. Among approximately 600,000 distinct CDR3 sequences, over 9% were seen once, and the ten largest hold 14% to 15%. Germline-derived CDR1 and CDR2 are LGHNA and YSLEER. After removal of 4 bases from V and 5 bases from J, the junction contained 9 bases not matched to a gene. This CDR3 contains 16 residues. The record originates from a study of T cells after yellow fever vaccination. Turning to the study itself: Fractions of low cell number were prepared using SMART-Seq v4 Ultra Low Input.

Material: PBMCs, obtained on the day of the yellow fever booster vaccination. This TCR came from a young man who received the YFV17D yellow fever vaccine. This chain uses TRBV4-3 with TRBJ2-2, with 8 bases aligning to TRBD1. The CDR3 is CASSPGQGGETGELFF. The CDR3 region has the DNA TGCGCCAGCAGCCCCGGACAGGGCGGTGAGACCGGGGAGCTGTTTTTT.